This entry describes one T cell receptor (beta chain). Its target is not known. These data belong to a study of blood T cells in healthy people across ages. Study-wide results and limits: Relative to aged donors, long-lived donors carried more naive CD4+ cells and displayed higher diversity. TCR beta diversity per million T cells fell roughly linearly with age.

Sample-barcoded 5' priming and a J-beta primer mix drove a second PCR of about 6 to 12 cycles. TCRdb fed the 5' RACE reads into MiXCR, producing one record per CDR3 protein. Here the sample spans about 640,000 distinct CDR3 sequences, under 70% being singletons. The trim removed 5 bases at V and 0 bases at J, leaving 6 bases unmatched. The CDR3 totals 16 residues. Germline V CDR1 and CDR2: MRHNA, SNTAGT. Every participating donor contributed roughly 11 milliliters of peripheral blood through a draw. What was sequenced was blood. The sequence was collected from a man aged 60 to 75 in good health. This chain links TRBV6-4 with TRBJ2-3; 9 bases line up with TRBD2. The CDR3 nucleotides read TGTGCCAGCAGTCCCGGACTAGCGTTTAGCACAGATACGCAGTATTTT. Its translation is CASSPGLAFSTDTQYF.